Presented here are 4 T cell receptor beta chains from one specimen sequenced in a study of blood T cell repertoires in COVID-19. Some clones are missing from TCRdb's copy, which holds only in-frame ones; the method was immunoSEQ multiplex PCR. The sample holds under 450,000 clones, roughly 87% seen once. Sequenced sample: PBMCs or T cells enriched from blood (not recorded which). These receptors were obtained from a woman between 50 and 59 years old who had recovered from COVID-19.

The rearrangement links TRBV2 to TRBJ1-2; no clear D. V was trimmed by 4 bases and J by 8 bases, leaving 11 bases between them. Germline values: CDR1 SNHLY, CDR2 FYNNEI. The CDR3 is made up of 12 amino acids. The CDR3: CASSARVEGYTF. CDR3 bases: TGTGCCAGCAGTGCGCGGGTAGAGGGCTACACCTTC.

This chain joins TRBV11-1 and TRBJ2-1; TRBD1 agrees at 8 bases. This CDR3 is 15 amino acids long. V shed 5 bases, J shed 9 bases, and the junction held 12 bases outside the gene matches. Germline V CDR1 and CDR2: SGHAT, FQDESV (reference sequence). Here the CDR3 DNA reads TGTGCCAGCAGCCCACGATGGACAGGGTTTAGTGAGCAGTTCTTC. Protein: CASSPRWTGFSEQFF.

The chain couples TRBV10-3 to TRBJ1-1; the D gene is possibly TRBD1 (6 bases). The germline gives CDR1 ENHRY, CDR2 SYGVKD. The V gene lost 10 bases and the J gene lost 4 bases, with 16 bases spanning the gap. The CDR3 spans 13 residues. As DNA, the CDR3 is TGTGCCACCCACCCCACAGGGTTCACTGAAGCTTTCTTT. This gives the protein CATHPTGFTEAFF.

The sample holds one count of this clone. The chain has TRBV9 and TRBJ1-3; D may be TRBD1 (6 bases). V gave up 3 bases and J gave up 0 bases, with 10 bases separating them. CDR3 size: 15 residues. Germline assignment: CDR1 SGDLS and CDR2 YYNGEE. CDR3 bases: TGTGCCAGCAGCGCCACAGGGACCTCTGGAAACACCATATATTTT. It encodes CASSATGTSGNTIYF.